These 19 T cell receptor beta chains were sequenced from one sample in a study of blood T cell repertoires in COVID-19. Here immunoSEQ multiplex PCR was the method, and the copy in TCRdb shows in-frame clones only, minus some. This sample has 250,000 to 300,000 clones, with over 85% found just once. The material sequenced was PBMCs or T cells enriched from blood (not recorded which). All receptors derive from a woman between 55 and 75 years old who had recovered from COVID-19.

Only one count was recorded for this clone. The chain couples TRBV7-6 to TRBJ2-7, with TRBD2 matching over 8 bases. The CDR3 has 16 residues. The germline V gene encodes CDR1 SGHVS and CDR2 FNYEAQ. V shed 8 bases and J 7 bases; nucleotides not matched to a gene: 19. The CDR3 nucleotides are TGTGCCAGCGGGGGCGGAGGGTTAGCGGGGTTCGAGGAGCAGTACTTC. Its protein is CASGGGGLAGFEEQYF.

The V call is TRBV24-1, the J call TRBJ2-5; the D gene is possibly TRBD1 (5 bases). In germline, CDR1 is KGHDR, CDR2 SFDVKD. The CDR3 sequence is 15 residues long. Trimming left V 1 base short and J 5 bases short, with 13 bases between. CDR3 in DNA: TGTGCCACCAGTGATTTTACGGGTTCAGGGGAGACCCAGTACTTC. This sequence encodes CATSDFTGSGETQYF.

The chain is built from TRBV28 and TRBJ2-3; 7 nucleotides align to TRBD1. Per the germline V gene, CDR1 is MDHEN and CDR2 is SYDVKM. J lost 3 bases, V lost 8 bases, and 11 bases had no gene match. CDR3 size: 15 residues. The CDR3 loop reads CASETPGQQTDTQYF. CDR3 bases: TGTGCCAGCGAGACTCCGGGACAGCAGACAGATACGCAGTATTTT.

J is TRBJ1-2 and V is TRBV5-1; TRBD1 matches 8 bases. The germline V gene has CDR1 SGHRS and CDR2 YFSETQ. Trimming at V came to 0 bases and at J to 5 bases, leaving 6 bases not matched to a gene. This CDR3 contains 15 residues. The CDR3 protein is CASSLAVGQGYGYTF. CDR3 nucleotide sequence: TGCGCCAGCAGCTTGGCCGTAGGACAGGGATATGGCTACACCTTC.

This clone was seen at least ten times. The chain is built from TRBV2 and TRBJ2-2, with TRBD1 as a possible D gene (5 bases). The CDR3 sequence is 15 residues long. Germline loops: CDR1 SNHLY, CDR2 FYNNEI. Trimming shortened V by 6 bases and J by 3 bases, and 14 bases separated the two germline ends. CDR3 region: CASRPSWGYTGELFF. CDR3 in DNA: TGTGCCAGCAGGCCCAGTTGGGGCTACACCGGGGAGCTGTTTTTT.

The chain is built from TRBV29-1 and TRBJ2-1; 13 nucleotides line up with TRBD2. The CDR3 runs to 17 residues. After removal of 2 bases from V and 0 bases from J, the junction contained 4 bases not matched to a gene. The germline gives CDR1 SQVTM, CDR2 ANQGSEA. This CDR3 reads CSVEPGTSGDSYNEQFF. Here the CDR3 DNA reads TGCAGCGTTGAACCCGGGACTAGCGGGGACTCCTACAATGAGCAGTTCTTC.

The chain has TRBV27 and TRBJ1-3; 8 bases align to TRBD1. Germline assignment: CDR1 MNHEY and CDR2 SMNVEV (reference sequence). This CDR3 comprises 15 residues. V shed 3 bases and J 4 bases; nucleotides not matched to a gene: 5. CDR3 residues: CASSLTGATGNTIYF. DNA of the CDR3: TGTGCCAGCAGTTTGACAGGGGCAACAGGAAACACCATATATTTT.

This clone turned up a few times. J is TRBJ1-6 and V is TRBV12-5; TRBD1 matches at 10 bases. V shed 6 bases, J shed 10 bases, and the junction held 6 bases outside the gene matches. This CDR3 is built from 14 residues. Germline lookup yields CDR1 LGHNT and CDR2 FRNRAP. As DNA, the CDR3 is TGTGCTAGTGGCAAGGGACAGGGGCCCTCACCCCTCCACTTT. It encodes CASGKGQGPSPLHF.

The V gene is TRBV5-1, the J gene TRBJ1-1, with a weak D call TRBD1 (5 bases). This CDR3 is 13 amino acids long. V was pared by 4 bases and J by 2 bases, with 9 bases between. Germline CDR1 and CDR2: SGHRS and YFSETQ. Here the CDR3 DNA reads TGCGCCAGCAGCGACCAGGGAAACACTGAAGCTTTCTTT. As protein: CASSDQGNTEAFF.

The chain joins TRBV19 to TRBJ1-2; D unclear. Germline V gives CDR1 LNHDA, CDR2 SQIVND (reference sequence). The length of the CDR3 is 13 residues. The V and J ends lost 3 bases and 5 bases respectively, with 10 bases between them. CDR3 nucleotides: TGTGCCAGTAGTATTCCGAACCAGTATGGCTACACCTTC. Amino acids: CASSIPNQYGYTF. The complete variable domain, with remaining parts taken from reference TRBV19 and TRBJ1-2, reads DGGITQSPKYLFRKEGQNVTLSCEQNLNHDAMYWYRQDPGQGLRLIYYSQIVNDFQKGDIAEGYSVSREKKESFPLTVTSAQKNPTAFYLCASSIPNQYGYTFGSGTRLTVV.

The rearrangement uses TRBV25-1 and TRBJ1-4, with D tentatively TRBD1 (5 bases). This CDR3 spans 12 amino acids. Germline CDR1 reads MGHDK; CDR2 reads SYGVNS. CDR3 sequence reads: CATAGTNEKLFF. The CDR3 DNA follows: TGTGCTACGGCAGGGACTAATGAAAAACTGTTTTTT. The full variable domain, its missing parts supplied by reference TRBV25-1 and TRBJ1-4, is EADIYQTPRYLVIGTGKKITLECSQTMGHDKMYWYQQDPGMELHLIHYSYGVNSTEKGDLSSESTVSRIRTEHFPLTLESARPSHTSQYLCATAGTNEKLFFGSGTQLSVL.

This CDR3 reads CASSILSSGRAGDTQYF. CDR3 sequence (DNA): TGTGCCAGTAGTATATTATCTAGCGGGAGGGCCGGAGATACGCAGTATTTT. The J gene is TRBJ2-3, the V gene TRBV19; 12 bases map to TRBD2. The ends lost 2 bases at V and 5 bases at J; junction bases unmatched: 8. This CDR3 has 17 residues. Germline V gene sequence: CDR1 LNHDA, CDR2 SQIVND (reference sequence).

This sequence joins TRBV9 and TRBJ1-1; weak D call: TRBD1 (5 bases). Germline V gene lookup returns CDR1 SGDLS and CDR2 YYNGEE. V was trimmed by 4 bases and J by 1 base, leaving 14 bases between them. The CDR3 length is 15 residues. Written as DNA, the CDR3 is TGTGCCAGCAGCCACCGTTACGGGGGGAACACTGAAGCTTTCTTT. Its translation: CASSHRYGGNTEAFF.

The DNA for the CDR3 is TGTGCCAGCAGCTTCGACATGTCTAGCACAGATACGCAGTATTTT. This translates into CASSFDMSSTDTQYF. The V and J genes are TRBV5-8 and TRBJ2-3; D not resolved. The V end was cut by 2 bases, the J end by 0 bases, with 10 bases between. CDR1 is SGHTS, CDR2 YDEGEE, per germline. The length of the CDR3 is 15 residues. The whole variable domain, filled in from reference TRBV5-8 and TRBJ2-3, reads EAGVTQSPTHLIKTRGQQATLRCSPISGHTSVYWYQQALGLGLQFLLWYDEGEERNRGNFPPRFSGRQFPNYSSELNVNALELEDSALYLCASSFDMSSTDTQYFGPGTRLTVL.

V gene TRBV5-1 combines with J gene TRBJ2-5; D not certain. The V and J ends lost 0 bases and 0 bases respectively, with 6 bases between them. Germline V gene sequence: CDR1 SGHRS, CDR2 YFSETQ. The CDR3 covers 14 residues. CDR3 sequence reads: CASSLVSNQETQYF. DNA for the CDR3: TGCGCCAGCAGCTTGGTTTCCAACCAAGAGACCCAGTACTTC.

This clone has a single count. The chain has TRBV18 and TRBJ2-3; D may be TRBD1 (5 bases). Germline CDR1 reads KGHSH; CDR2 reads LQKENI. Deletions cut 0 bases from V and 1 base from J, with 8 bases between. The CDR3 consists of 15 residues. CDR3 in DNA: TGTGCCAGCTCACCACCGTGGGGCGGCACAGATACGCAGTATTTT. As protein: CASSPPWGGTDTQYF.

The chain couples TRBV5-4 to TRBJ2-1; no clear D. Trimming removed 4 bases from V and 10 bases from J, with 15 bases in between. The CDR3 length is 13 residues. Germline V gene lookup returns CDR1 SGHNT and CDR2 YYREEE (reference sequence). The CDR3 DNA follows: TGTGCCAGCAGCCAAACCGAGGCCCGAGAGCAGTTCTTC. This codes for CASSQTEAREQFF.

The rearrangement links TRBV5-6 to TRBJ2-5; TRBD1 agrees at 7 bases. The V gene's germline CDR1 is SGHDT and CDR2 YYEEEE. V was pared by 5 bases and J by 5 bases, with 9 bases of the junction left unmatched. This CDR3 contains 14 residues. The CDR3 DNA reads as TGTGCCAGCAGTCTGAAGGGGGCGATGGAGACCCAGTACTTC. Translated: CASSLKGAMETQYF. Together with reference TRBV5-6 and TRBJ2-5, the CDR3 gives the full variable domain: DAGVTQSPTHLIKTRGQQVTLRCSPKSGHDTVSWYQQALGQGPQFIFQYYEEEERQRGNFPDRFSGHQFPNYSSELNVNALLLGDSALYLCASSLKGAMETQYFGPGTRLLVL.

As concerns this clone: Compared with germline, one end of the junction differs, possibly owing to a read error. The chain joins TRBV7-6 to TRBJ2-1, with TRBD2 matching over 10 bases. The CDR3 has 15 residues. CDR1 and CDR2 from the germline V gene are SGHVS and FNYEAQ. In DNA, the CDR3 is TGTGCCAGCAGTTTAGGGACTAGCGCACTAAATGAGCAGTTCTTC. Encoded protein: CASSLGTSALNEQFF.